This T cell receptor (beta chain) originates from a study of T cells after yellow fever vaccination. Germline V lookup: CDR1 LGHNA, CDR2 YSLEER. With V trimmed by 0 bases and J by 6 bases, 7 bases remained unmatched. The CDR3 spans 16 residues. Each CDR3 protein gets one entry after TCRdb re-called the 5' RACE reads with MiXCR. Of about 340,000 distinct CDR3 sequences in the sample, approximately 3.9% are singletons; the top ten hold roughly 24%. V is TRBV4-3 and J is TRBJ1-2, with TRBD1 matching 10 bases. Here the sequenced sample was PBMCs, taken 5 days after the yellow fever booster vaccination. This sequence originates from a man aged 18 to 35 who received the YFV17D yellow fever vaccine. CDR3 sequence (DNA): TGCGCCAGCAGCCAAGAAATGACAGGGGGCGCCCATGGCTACACCTTC. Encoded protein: CASSQEMTGGAHGYTF.